Listed below are T cell receptor beta chains from one sample, sequenced in a study of T-cell memory formation after mild COVID-19. TCRdb independently ran MiXCR on the 5' RACE reads; one entry per CDR3 protein. The repertoire has roughly 600,000 distinct CDR3 sequences, around 17% of them found once; the top ten carry 9.5% to 15%. What was sequenced was PBMCs or a T cell subset sorted from them (not recorded which). Source of these receptors: an adult woman who had mild COVID-19 (a few samples of this study predate the infection). Cell type and time point are not known. The CDR3 runs from the conserved cysteine through the conserved F or W. The order of the fields is CDR3 length, D gene, J gene, V gene, clone size, CDR3 protein, CDR3 DNA. A D gene is named only where the DNA matches it firmly. Some rows mark clone size as missing; the rest say once, few, many or name a class of expanded clone.

length: 18; D: TRBD2; J: TRBJ2-3; V: TRBV7-8; size: few; CDR3: CASSRGRLAGALTDTQYF; DNA: TGTGCCAGCAGCCGCGGACGACTAGCGGGAGCGTTGACAGATACGCAGTATTTT
length: 13; D: NA; J: TRBJ2-6; V: TRBV5-6; size: many; CDR3: CASSDSGANVLTF; DNA: TGTGCCAGCAGCGACTCTGGGGCCAACGTCCTGACTTTC
length: 15; D: TRBD2; J: TRBJ2-5; V: TRBV12-3/TRBV12-4; size: few; CDR3: CASSSGTSGKETQYF; DNA: TGTGCCAGCAGTTCCGGGACTAGCGGCAAAGAGACCCAGTACTTC
length: 15; D: TRBD1; J: TRBJ1-5; V: TRBV6-1; size: NA; CDR3: CASSEPSGGGQPQHF; DNA: TGTGCCAGCAGTGAACCGTCGGGAGGGGGCCAGCCCCAGCATTTT
length: 14; D: NA; J: TRBJ2-1; V: TRBV7-3; size: few; CDR3: CASSLRLEVDEQFF; DNA: TGTGCCAGCAGCTTAAGACTAGAGGTCGATGAGCAGTTCTTC
length: 13; D: NA; J: TRBJ2-7; V: TRBV6-5; size: many; CDR3: CASSYSRGYEQYF; DNA: TGTGCCAGCAGTTACTCGAGAGGTTACGAGCAGTACTTC
length: 18; D: NA; J: TRBJ2-7; V: TRBV12-3/TRBV12-4; size: few; CDR3: CASSYTYQQGLYPDEQYF; DNA: TGTGCCAGCAGTTACACGTACCAACAGGGCCTATACCCGGACGAGCAGTACTTC
length: 14; D: NA; J: TRBJ1-6; V: TRBV12-3/TRBV12-4; size: few; CDR3: CASSLSLINSPLHF; DNA: TGTGCCAGCAGTTTATCCTTGATTAATTCACCCCTCCACTTT
length: 13; D: TRBD2; J: TRBJ2-1; V: TRBV2; size: few; CDR3: CASRLAGYNEQFF; DNA: TGTGCCAGCCGACTAGCGGGGTACAATGAGCAGTTCTTC
length: 15; D: NA; J: TRBJ1-1; V: TRBV6-6; size: NA; CDR3: CASSYSTEKGTEAFF; DNA: TGTGCCAGCAGTTACTCGACAGAAAAGGGCACTGAAGCTTTCTTT
length: 11; D: NA; J: TRBJ2-7; V: TRBV25-1; size: NA; CDR3: CASSEGNEQYF; DNA: TGTGCCAGCAGTGAGGGGAACGAGCAGTACTTC
length: 16; D: TRBD1; J: TRBJ2-1; V: TRBV7-9; size: once; CDR3: CASSYLGTEIYNEQFF; DNA: TGTGCCAGCAGCTACTTAGGGACAGAGATCTACAATGAGCAGTTCTTC
length: 13; D: TRBD2; J: TRBJ2-1; V: TRBV12-3/TRBV12-4; size: few; CDR3: CASSPSGRFEQFF; DNA: TGTGCCAGCAGCCCTAGCGGGAGGTTCGAGCAGTTCTTC
length: 16; D: NA; J: TRBJ1-1; V: TRBV14; size: few; CDR3: CASSHFLGTQNTEAFF; DNA: TGTGCCAGCAGCCATTTTTTAGGGACACAGAACACTGAAGCTTTCTTT
length: 13; D: TRBD1; J: TRBJ2-7; V: TRBV12-3/TRBV12-4; size: NA; CDR3: CASRDRSSYEQYF; DNA: TGTGCCAGCAGGGACAGGAGCTCCTACGAGCAGTACTTC
length: 11; D: NA; J: TRBJ2-7; V: TRBV12-3/TRBV12-4; size: many; CDR3: CASKGTYEQYF; DNA: TGTGCCAGCAAAGGAACCTACGAGCAGTACTTC
length: 15; D: TRBD2; J: TRBJ2-1; V: TRBV30; size: NA; CDR3: CAGRWTSGSYNEQFF; DNA: TGTGCCGGGCGGTGGACTAGCGGCTCCTACAATGAGCAGTTCTTC
length: 15; D: NA; J: TRBJ2-5; V: TRBV18; size: few; CDR3: CASSPPRGKQETQYF; DNA: TGTGCCAGCTCACCACCGCGGGGAAAACAAGAGACCCAGTACTTC
length: 11; D: TRBD1; J: TRBJ1-2; V: TRBV20-1; size: NA; CDR3: CSAQGARGYTF; DNA: TGCAGTGCCCAGGGGGCGCGTGGCTACACCTTC
length: 13; D: TRBD1; J: TRBJ1-2; V: TRBV12-3/TRBV12-4; size: few; CDR3: CASSFTGGYGYTF; DNA: TGTGCCAGCAGTTTCACAGGGGGCTATGGCTACACCTTC
length: 13; D: NA; J: TRBJ1-1; V: TRBV11-2; size: NA; CDR3: CASSPGSRAEAFF; DNA: TGTGCCAGCAGTCCAGGGTCCAGGGCTGAAGCTTTCTTT
length: 14; D: NA; J: TRBJ2-3; V: TRBV6-5; size: NA; CDR3: CASSYRTNTDTQYF; DNA: TGTGCCAGCAGTTACCGGACTAACACAGATACGCAGTATTTT
length: 14; D: NA; J: TRBJ2-5; V: TRBV29-1; size: NA; CDR3: CSVEDRGQQETQYF; DNA: TGCAGCGTTGAAGATCGAGGACAGCAAGAGACCCAGTACTTC
length: 14; D: TRBD1; J: TRBJ2-5; V: TRBV28; size: NA; CDR3: CATHPPGGAETQYF; DNA: TGTGCCACCCACCCTCCAGGGGGCGCAGAGACCCAGTACTTC
length: 14; D: NA; J: TRBJ2-7; V: TRBV7-2; size: NA; CDR3: CASSLPTSSYEQYF; DNA: TGTGCCAGCAGCTTGCCGACGAGCTCCTACGAGCAGTACTTC
length: 14; D: NA; J: TRBJ1-3; V: TRBV7-2; size: NA; CDR3: CASSLSFSGNTIYF; DNA: TGTGCCAGCAGCTTAAGCTTCTCTGGAAACACCATATATTTT
length: 14; D: NA; J: TRBJ1-4; V: TRBV2; size: few; CDR3: CASSLSRINEKLFF; DNA: TGTGCCAGCAGTTTGTCACGGATTAATGAAAAACTGTTTTTT
length: 16; D: NA; J: TRBJ2-5; V: TRBV11-3; size: NA; CDR3: CASSSSRAPSRETQYF; DNA: TGTGCCAGCAGTAGCTCCAGGGCCCCCTCCCGGGAGACCCAGTACTTC
length: 13; D: NA; J: TRBJ1-4; V: TRBV9; size: NA; CDR3: CASSVAGGEKLFF; DNA: TGTGCCAGCAGCGTAGCTGGGGGTGAAAAACTGTTTTTT
length: 15; D: NA; J: TRBJ1-3; V: TRBV5-1; size: few; CDR3: CASSLESQYRDTIYF; DNA: TGCGCCAGCAGCTTGGAATCACAGTACCGGGACACCATATATTTT
length: 14; D: NA; J: TRBJ2-1; V: TRBV24-1; size: NA; CDR3: CATSVGRKYNEQFF; DNA: TGTGCCACCAGTGTCGGCAGGAAATACAATGAGCAGTTCTTC
length: 17; D: NA; J: TRBJ2-7; V: TRBV20-1; size: few; CDR3: CSARDELRPLKTYEQYF; DNA: TGCAGTGCTAGAGATGAACTACGGCCCCTGAAAACCTACGAGCAGTACTTC
length: 15; D: NA; J: TRBJ2-1; V: TRBV21-1; size: NA; CDR3: CASSLESGPYNEQFF; DNA: TGTGCCAGCAGCCTTGAGAGCGGCCCCTACAATGAGCAGTTCTTC
length: 16; D: TRBD2; J: TRBJ2-3; V: TRBV7-9; size: few; CDR3: CASSSGTSESTDTQYF; DNA: TGTGCCAGCAGCTCGGGGACTAGCGAAAGCACAGATACGCAGTATTTT
length: 12; D: NA; J: TRBJ2-5; V: TRBV12-3/TRBV12-4; size: NA; CDR3: CASRGGVGTQYF; DNA: TGTGCCAGCAGGGGTGGGGTTGGGACCCAGTACTTC
length: 13; D: TRBD1; J: TRBJ1-1; V: TRBV19; size: NA; CDR3: CATSRQGYTEAFF; DNA: TGTGCCACATCCCGACAGGGCTACACTGAAGCTTTCTTT
length: 14; D: TRBD1; J: TRBJ2-1; V: TRBV9; size: few; CDR3: CASSVRDRVHEQFF; DNA: TGTGCCAGCAGCGTGAGGGACAGGGTGCATGAGCAGTTCTTC
length: 12; D: NA; J: TRBJ1-1; V: TRBV29-1; size: NA; CDR3: CSVIESHTEAFF; DNA: TGCAGCGTCATCGAATCTCACACTGAAGCTTTCTTT
length: 12; D: NA; J: TRBJ1-5; V: TRBV12-3/TRBV12-4; size: NA; CDR3: CASSLQPGPQHF; DNA: TGTGCCAGCAGCCTACAACCTGGGCCCCAGCATTTT
length: 17; D: TRBD2; J: TRBJ2-7; V: TRBV12-3/TRBV12-4; size: few; CDR3: CASSSGGLAIKGNEQYF; DNA: TGTGCCAGCAGTTCCGGGGGACTAGCGATAAAAGGGAACGAGCAGTACTTC
length: 19; D: TRBD2; J: TRBJ2-7; V: TRBV5-1; size: NA; CDR3: CASSSPPSGGARGSYEQYF; DNA: TGCGCCAGCAGCTCCCCGCCTAGCGGGGGGGCCCGAGGGTCCTACGAGCAGTACTTC
length: 18; D: TRBD2; J: TRBJ2-3; V: TRBV14; size: NA; CDR3: CASSQDLRGGRLADTQYF; DNA: TGTGCCAGCAGCCAAGATCTTCGGGGGGGCCGATTGGCAGATACGCAGTATTTT
length: 19; D: TRBD1; J: TRBJ2-7; V: TRBV18; size: NA; CDR3: CASSPLRTGQGRGSYEQYF; DNA: TGTGCCAGCTCACCCCTTAGGACGGGACAGGGAAGGGGTTCCTACGAGCAGTACTTC
length: 14; D: NA; J: TRBJ2-1; V: TRBV10-3; size: NA; CDR3: CAISGRTLYNEQFF; DNA: TGTGCCATCAGCGGACGAACCCTTTACAATGAGCAGTTCTTC
length: 14; D: TRBD1; J: TRBJ1-4; V: TRBV5-1; size: few; CDR3: CASSSQGAGEKLFF; DNA: TGCGCCAGCAGCTCTCAGGGGGCCGGTGAAAAACTGTTTTTT
length: 13; D: NA; J: TRBJ2-7; V: TRBV7-2; size: once; CDR3: CASSHRVNYEQYF; DNA: TGTGCCAGCAGCCACCGCGTTAATTACGAGCAGTACTTC
length: 14; D: NA; J: TRBJ2-7; V: TRBV7-9; size: NA; CDR3: CASSLGEHRGEQYF; DNA: TGTGCCAGCAGCTTAGGGGAACACAGAGGTGAGCAGTACTTC
length: 18; D: NA; J: TRBJ2-2; V: TRBV2; size: NA; CDR3: CASSKNHPRATNTGELFF; DNA: TGTGCCAGCAGTAAAAACCACCCTCGGGCTACGAACACCGGGGAGCTGTTTTTT
length: 13; D: NA; J: TRBJ2-7; V: TRBV7-2; size: NA; CDR3: CASSFIRTYEQYF; DNA: TGTGCCAGCAGCTTCATCAGGACCTACGAGCAGTACTTC
length: 13; D: TRBD1; J: TRBJ1-1; V: TRBV12-3/TRBV12-4; size: few; CDR3: CASSFSGGAEAFF; DNA: TGTGCCAGCAGTTTCTCAGGGGGTGCGGAAGCTTTCTTT
length: 15; D: TRBD1; J: TRBJ1-1; V: TRBV12-3/TRBV12-4; size: NA; CDR3: CASNNPGQGATEAFF; DNA: TGTGCCAGCAACAATCCGGGACAGGGGGCGACTGAAGCTTTCTTT
length: 15; D: TRBD1; J: TRBJ2-7; V: TRBV27; size: NA; CDR3: CASSLQGGLNYEQYF; DNA: TGTGCCAGCAGTCTCCAAGGGGGCCTGAACTACGAGCAGTACTTC
length: 12; D: NA; J: TRBJ2-5; V: TRBV29-1; size: NA; CDR3: CSALLDQGTQYF; DNA: TGCAGCGCCCTGCTGGATCAAGGGACCCAGTACTTC
length: 15; D: NA; J: TRBJ2-3; V: TRBV12-3/TRBV12-4; size: few; CDR3: CANTLPRGGGFTQYF; DNA: TGTGCCAACACCCTCCCCCGGGGTGGTGGGTTCACGCAGTATTTT
length: 13; D: TRBD1; J: TRBJ2-7; V: TRBV10-3; size: many; CDR3: CAIRPLTGAEQYF; DNA: TGTGCCATCAGACCTCTGACAGGGGCCGAGCAGTACTTC
length: 18; D: NA; J: TRBJ2-4; V: TRBV19; size: NA; CDR3: CASQDGVWSNSHKNIQYF; DNA: TGTGCCAGTCAGGACGGGGTTTGGAGCAACTCGCACAAAAACATTCAGTACTTC
length: 15; D: NA; J: TRBJ2-3; V: TRBV7-9; size: few; CDR3: CASSSPLMNTDTQYF; DNA: TGTGCCAGCAGCTCCCCGCTGATGAACACAGATACGCAGTATTTT
length: 17; D: TRBD2; J: TRBJ2-7; V: TRBV12-3/TRBV12-4; size: many; CDR3: CASSFILTSGKKYEQYF; DNA: TGTGCCAGCAGTTTTATTTTAACTAGCGGGAAGAAATACGAGCAGTACTTC